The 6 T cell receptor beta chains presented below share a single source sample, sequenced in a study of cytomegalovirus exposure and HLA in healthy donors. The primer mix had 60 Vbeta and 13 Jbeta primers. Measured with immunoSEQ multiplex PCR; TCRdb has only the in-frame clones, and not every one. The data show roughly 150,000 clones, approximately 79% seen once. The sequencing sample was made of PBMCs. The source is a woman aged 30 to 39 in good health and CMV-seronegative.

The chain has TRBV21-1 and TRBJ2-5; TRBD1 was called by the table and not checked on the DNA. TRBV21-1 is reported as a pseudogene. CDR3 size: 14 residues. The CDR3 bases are TGTGCCAGCAGCAAATCGGACAGACAAGAGACCCAGTACTTC. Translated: CASSKSDRQETQYF.

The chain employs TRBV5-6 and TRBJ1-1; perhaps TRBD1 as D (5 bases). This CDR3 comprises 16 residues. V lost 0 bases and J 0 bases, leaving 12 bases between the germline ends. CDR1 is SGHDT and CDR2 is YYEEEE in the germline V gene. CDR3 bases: TGTGCCAGCAGCTTGGCGGGGGGGTCCATGAACACTGAAGCTTTCTTT. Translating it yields CASSLAGGSMNTEAFF.

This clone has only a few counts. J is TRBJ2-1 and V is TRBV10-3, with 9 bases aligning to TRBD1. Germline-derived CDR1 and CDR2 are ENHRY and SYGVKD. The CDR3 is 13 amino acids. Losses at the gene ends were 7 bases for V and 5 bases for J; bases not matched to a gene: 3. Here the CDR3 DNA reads TGTGCCATCATGGGACAGGGAGACAATGAGCAGTTCTTC. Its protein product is CAIMGQGDNEQFF.

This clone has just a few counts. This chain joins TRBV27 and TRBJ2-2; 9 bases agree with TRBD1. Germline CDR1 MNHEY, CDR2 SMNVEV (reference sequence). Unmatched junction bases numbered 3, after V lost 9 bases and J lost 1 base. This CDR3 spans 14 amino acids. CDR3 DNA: TGTGCCAGTCGGACAGGGGTGAACACCGGGGAGCTGTTTTTT. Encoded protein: CASRTGVNTGELFF.

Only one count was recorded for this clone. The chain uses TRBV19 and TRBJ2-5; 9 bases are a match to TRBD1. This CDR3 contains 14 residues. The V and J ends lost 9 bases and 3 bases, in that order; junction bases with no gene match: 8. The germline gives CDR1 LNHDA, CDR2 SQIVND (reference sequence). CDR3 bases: TGTGCCAGCAATGCCGGGGACAGGGAAGAGACCCAGTACTTC. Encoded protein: CASNAGDREETQYF.

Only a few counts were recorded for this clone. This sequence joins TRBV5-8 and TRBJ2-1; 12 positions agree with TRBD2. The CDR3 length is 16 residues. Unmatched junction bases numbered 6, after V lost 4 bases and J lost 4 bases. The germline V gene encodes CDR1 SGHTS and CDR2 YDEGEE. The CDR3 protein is CASSTGLAGPYNEQFF. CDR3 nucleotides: TGTGCCAGCAGCACAGGACTAGCGGGGCCTTACAATGAGCAGTTCTTC.